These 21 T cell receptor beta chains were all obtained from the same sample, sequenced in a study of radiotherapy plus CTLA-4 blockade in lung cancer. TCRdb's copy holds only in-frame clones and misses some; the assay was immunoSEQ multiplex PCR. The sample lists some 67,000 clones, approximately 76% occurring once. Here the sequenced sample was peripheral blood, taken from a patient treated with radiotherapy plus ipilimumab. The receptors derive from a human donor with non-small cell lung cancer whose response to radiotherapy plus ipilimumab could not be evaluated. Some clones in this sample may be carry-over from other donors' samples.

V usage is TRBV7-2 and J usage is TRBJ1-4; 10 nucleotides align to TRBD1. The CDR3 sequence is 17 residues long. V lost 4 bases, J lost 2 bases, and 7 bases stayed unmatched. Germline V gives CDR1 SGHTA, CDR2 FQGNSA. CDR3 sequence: CASSSRQGALTNEKLFF. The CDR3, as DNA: TGTGCCAGCAGCTCCAGACAGGGGGCCCTCACTAATGAAAAACTGTTTTTT.

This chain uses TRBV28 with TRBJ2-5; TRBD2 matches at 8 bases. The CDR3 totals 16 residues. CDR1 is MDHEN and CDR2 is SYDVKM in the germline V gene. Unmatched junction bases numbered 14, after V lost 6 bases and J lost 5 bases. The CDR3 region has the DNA TGTGCCAGCAGCCAGAACGGGGGGGCAGTACGTGAGACCCAGTACTTC. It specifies CASSQNGGAVRETQYF.

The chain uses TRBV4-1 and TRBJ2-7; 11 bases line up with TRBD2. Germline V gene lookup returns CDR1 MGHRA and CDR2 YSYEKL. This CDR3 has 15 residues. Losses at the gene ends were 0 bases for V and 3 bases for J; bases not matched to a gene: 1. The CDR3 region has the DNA TGCGCCAGCAGCCAAGAAGGACTAGCGGGCTACGAGCAGTACTTC. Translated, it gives CASSQEGLAGYEQYF.

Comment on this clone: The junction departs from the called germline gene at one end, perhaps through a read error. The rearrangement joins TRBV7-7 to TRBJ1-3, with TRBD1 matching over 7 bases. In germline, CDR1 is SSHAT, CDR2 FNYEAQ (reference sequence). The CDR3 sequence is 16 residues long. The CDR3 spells CASSSDRVGSGNTIYF. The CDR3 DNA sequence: TGTGCTAGCAGTTCCGACAGGGTGGGCTCTGGAAACACCATATATTTT.

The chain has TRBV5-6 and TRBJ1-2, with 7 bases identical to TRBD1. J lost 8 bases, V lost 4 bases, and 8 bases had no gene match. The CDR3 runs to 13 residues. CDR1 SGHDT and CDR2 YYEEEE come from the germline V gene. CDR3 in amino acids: CASSGKGGVGYTF. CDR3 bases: TGTGCCAGCAGCGGAAAAGGGGGCGTGGGCTACACCTTC.

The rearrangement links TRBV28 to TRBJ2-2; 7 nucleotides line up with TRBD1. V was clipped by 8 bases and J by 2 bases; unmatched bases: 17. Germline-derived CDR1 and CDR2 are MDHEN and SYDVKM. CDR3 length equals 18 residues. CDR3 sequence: CASGDFFMTGINTGELFF. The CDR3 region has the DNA TGTGCCAGCGGAGACTTTTTTATGACAGGGATAAACACCGGGGAGCTGTTTTTT.

The CDR3 coding sequence is TGTGCCAGCAGTTACTCGGCCCTTACTCAGCCCCAGCATTTT. This codes for CASSYSALTQPQHF. The V call is TRBV6-6, the J call TRBJ1-5, with D unclear. Trimming cost V 0 bases and J 6 bases, with 9 bases left between them. This CDR3 is 14 amino acids long. Per germline, CDR1 MNHNY and CDR2 SVGAGI (reference sequence).

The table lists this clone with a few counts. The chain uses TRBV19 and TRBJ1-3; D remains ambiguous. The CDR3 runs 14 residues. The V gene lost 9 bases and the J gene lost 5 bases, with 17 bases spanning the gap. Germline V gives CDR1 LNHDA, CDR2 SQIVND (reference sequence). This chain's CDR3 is CASDRTPGRNTIYF. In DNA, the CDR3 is TGTGCCAGCGACCGAACACCGGGAAGAAACACCATATATTTT.

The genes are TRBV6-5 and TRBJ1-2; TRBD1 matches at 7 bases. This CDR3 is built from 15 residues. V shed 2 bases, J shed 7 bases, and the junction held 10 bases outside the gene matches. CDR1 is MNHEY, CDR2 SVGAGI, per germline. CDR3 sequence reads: CASSYQTGTASGYTF. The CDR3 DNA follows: TGTGCCAGCAGTTACCAGACAGGGACCGCTAGTGGCTACACCTTC.

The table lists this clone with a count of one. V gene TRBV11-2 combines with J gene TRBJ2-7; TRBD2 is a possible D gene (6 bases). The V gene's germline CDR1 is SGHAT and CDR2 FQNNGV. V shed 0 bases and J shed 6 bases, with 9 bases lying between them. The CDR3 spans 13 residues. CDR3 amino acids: CASSLEGGFEQYF. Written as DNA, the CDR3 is TGTGCCAGCAGCTTAGAGGGGGGTTTCGAGCAGTACTTC.

The CDR3 is CASSLRGRMNTEAFF. The CDR3 nucleotides are TGTGCCAGTAGCCTAAGGGGGCGAATGAACACTGAAGCTTTCTTT. The chain carries TRBV19 and TRBJ1-1; TRBD1 agrees at 7 bases. Germline-derived CDR1 and CDR2 are LNHDA and SQIVND (reference sequence). CDR3 length: 15 amino acids. Trimming at V came to 6 bases and at J to 0 bases, leaving 7 bases not matched to a gene.

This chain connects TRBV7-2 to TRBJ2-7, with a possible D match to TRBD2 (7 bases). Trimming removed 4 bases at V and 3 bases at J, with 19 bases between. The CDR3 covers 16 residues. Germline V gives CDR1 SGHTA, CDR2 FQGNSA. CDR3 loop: CASSWRGGGKGYEQYF. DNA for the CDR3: TGTGCCAGCAGCTGGAGAGGGGGGGGCAAAGGCTACGAGCAGTACTTC.

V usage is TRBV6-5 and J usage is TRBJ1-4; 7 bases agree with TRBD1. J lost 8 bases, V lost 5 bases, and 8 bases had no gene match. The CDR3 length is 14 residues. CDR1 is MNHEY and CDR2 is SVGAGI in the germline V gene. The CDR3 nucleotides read TGTGCCAGCAGTGCGGGGACAGTTGGCGAAAAACTGTTTTTT. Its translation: CASSAGTVGEKLFF.

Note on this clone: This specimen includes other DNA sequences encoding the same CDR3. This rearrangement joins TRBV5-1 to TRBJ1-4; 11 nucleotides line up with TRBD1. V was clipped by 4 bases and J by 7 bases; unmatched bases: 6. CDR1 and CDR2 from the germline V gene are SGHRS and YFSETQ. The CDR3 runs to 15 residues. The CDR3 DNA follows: TGCGCCAGCAGCGGGACCGGGACAGGGGGTGAAAAACTGTTTTTT. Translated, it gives CASSGTGTGGEKLFF.

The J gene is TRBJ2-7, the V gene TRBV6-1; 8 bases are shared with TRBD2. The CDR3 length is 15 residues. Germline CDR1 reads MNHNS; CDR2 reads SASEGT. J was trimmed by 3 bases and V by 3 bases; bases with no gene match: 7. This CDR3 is CASSDGRGGNYEQYF. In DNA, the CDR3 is TGTGCCAGCAGTGATGGACGGGGGGGAAACTACGAGCAGTACTTC.

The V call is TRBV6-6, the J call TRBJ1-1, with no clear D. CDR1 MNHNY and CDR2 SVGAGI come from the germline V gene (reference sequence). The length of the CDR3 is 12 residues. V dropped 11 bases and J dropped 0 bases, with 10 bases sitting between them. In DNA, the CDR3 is TGTGCCGGCGGGGAAGTGAACACTGAAGCTTTCTTT. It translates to CAGGEVNTEAFF.

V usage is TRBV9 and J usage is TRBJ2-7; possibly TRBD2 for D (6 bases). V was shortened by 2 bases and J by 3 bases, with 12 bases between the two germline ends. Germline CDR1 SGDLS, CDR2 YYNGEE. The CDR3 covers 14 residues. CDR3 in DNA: TGTGCCAGCAGCGTTTCCGGGAGCCACTACGAGCAGTACTTC. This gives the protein CASSVSGSHYEQYF.

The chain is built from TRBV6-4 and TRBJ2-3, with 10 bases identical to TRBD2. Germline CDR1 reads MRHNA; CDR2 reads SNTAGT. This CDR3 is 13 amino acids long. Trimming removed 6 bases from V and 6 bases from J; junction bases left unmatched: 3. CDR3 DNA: TGTGCCAGCAGACCGACTAGCGGGGATACGCAGTATTTT. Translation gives CASRPTSGDTQYF.

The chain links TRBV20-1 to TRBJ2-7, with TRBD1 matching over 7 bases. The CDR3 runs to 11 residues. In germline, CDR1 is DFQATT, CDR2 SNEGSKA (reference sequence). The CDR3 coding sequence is TGCAAACCAGGGGGCTCCTACGAGCAGTACTTC. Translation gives CKPGGSYEQYF.

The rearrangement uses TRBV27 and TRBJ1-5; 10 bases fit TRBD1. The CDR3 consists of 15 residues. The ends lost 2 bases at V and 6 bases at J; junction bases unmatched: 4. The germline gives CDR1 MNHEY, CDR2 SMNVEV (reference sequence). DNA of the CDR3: TGTGCCAGCAGTTTAATTGGGACAGGGGCTCAGCCCCAGCATTTT. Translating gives CASSLIGTGAQPQHF.

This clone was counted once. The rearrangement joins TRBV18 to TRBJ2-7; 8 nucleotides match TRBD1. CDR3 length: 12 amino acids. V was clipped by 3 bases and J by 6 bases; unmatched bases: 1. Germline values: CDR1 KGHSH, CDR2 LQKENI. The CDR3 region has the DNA TGTGCCAGCTCACCTACAGGGGGCGAGCAGTACTTC. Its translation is CASSPTGGEQYF.